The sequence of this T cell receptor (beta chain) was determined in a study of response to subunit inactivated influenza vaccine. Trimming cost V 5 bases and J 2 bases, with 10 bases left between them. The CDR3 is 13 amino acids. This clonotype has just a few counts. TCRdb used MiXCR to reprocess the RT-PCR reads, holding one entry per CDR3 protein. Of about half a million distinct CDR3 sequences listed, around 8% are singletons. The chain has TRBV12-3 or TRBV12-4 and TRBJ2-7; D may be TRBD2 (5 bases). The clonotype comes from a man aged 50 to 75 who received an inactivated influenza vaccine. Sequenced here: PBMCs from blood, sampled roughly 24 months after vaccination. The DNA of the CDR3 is TGTGCCAGCAGTAATGACTACGCCTACGAGCAGTACTTC. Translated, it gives CASSNDYAYEQYF.